The rows below give T cell receptor beta chains drawn from one sample of a study of blood T cell repertoires in COVID-19. Only in-frame clones appear in the TCRdb table, and some are missing; sequencing was by immunoSEQ multiplex PCR. Counted here are under 4,500 clones, more than 70% occurring once; the ten biggest clones make up 21%. Sequencing used peripheral blood. The receptors derive from a human donor in a cohort sampled during active COVID-19. Both conserved end residues are part of each CDR3. The D gene is left open where the match is weak. Clone size, where shown, is once, few, many, or a class for clones that have expanded.

j_call	v_call	d_call	clone_size	cdr3_nt	cdr3_aa
TRBJ2-7	TRBV10-3	TRBD1	-	TGTGCCATCAGTGAGTCCTACCAGACAGGGAAACACGAGCAGTACTTC	CAISESYQTGKHEQYF
TRBJ1-1	TRBV12-3/TRBV12-4	TRBD1	-	TGTGCCAGCAGTATACAGGGGAGCACTGAAGCTTTCTTT	CASSIQGSTEAFF
TRBJ2-6	TRBV5-4	-	-	TGTGCCAGCAGCCGAGGGGGGGACTCTGGGGCCAATGTCCTGACTTTC	CASSRGGDSGANVLTF
TRBJ2-7	TRBV30	-	-	TGTGCCTGGAGGGGCCGTGGTCGGACCTACGAGCAGTACTTC	CAWRGRGRTYEQYF
TRBJ2-7	TRBV19	TRBD2	-	TGTGCCAGTAAGGGAGGGCCCTACGAGCAGTACTTC	CASKGGPYEQYF
TRBJ2-6	TRBV6-2/TRBV6-3	-	-	TGTGCCAGCAGTTACCCCCCGGGATCCGGGGCCAACGTCCTGACTTTC	CASSYPPGSGANVLTF
TRBJ2-7	TRBV5-1	TRBD1	-	TGCGCCAGCAGCTTGGCCCCAGGGGGCTTCTACGAGCAGTACTTC	CASSLAPGGFYEQYF
TRBJ1-1	TRBV6-6	TRBD1	-	TGTGCCAGCAGATTTGGACAGGGGGGCACTGAAGCTTTCTTT	CASRFGQGGTEAFF
TRBJ2-7	TRBV12-2	-	-	TGTGCAAGTCGCTTAGCGGAAATGGAGACTAGCGGACCCTACGAGCAGTACTTC	CASRLAEMETSGPYEQYF
TRBJ2-7	TRBV19	-	-	TGTGCCAGTAGTAGGGGGGATCCGGGGAACTACGAGCAGTACTTC	CASSRGDPGNYEQYF
TRBJ1-2	TRBV5-4	TRBD1	-	TGTGCCAGCAGCTTCAGGACAGGGTACGGCGGAGGCTACACCTTC	CASSFRTGYGGGYTF
TRBJ2-3	TRBV10-3	TRBD2	-	TGTGCCATCAGAACTAGCGGGCTTAGCACAGATACGCAGTATTTT	CAIRTSGLSTDTQYF
TRBJ2-7	TRBV4-3	TRBD1	few	TGCGCCAGCAGCCAACGGACAGGGAGGGAGCAGTACTTC	CASSQRTGREQYF
TRBJ1-2	TRBV4-2	-	once	TGTGCCAGCAGCCAAGATGGTACGGGGTTGTATGGCTACACCTTC	CASSQDGTGLYGYTF
TRBJ2-2	TRBV4-1	TRBD2	-	TGCGCCAGCAGCCGGAATGGCGGGGGATCGAACACCGGGGAGCTGTTTTTT	CASSRNGGGSNTGELFF
TRBJ1-6	TRBV19	TRBD1	-	TGTGCCAGTAGGACAGGGGGCGCGAGTAATTCACCCCTCCACTTT	CASRTGGASNSPLHF
TRBJ2-2	TRBV6-6	-	-	TGTGCCAGCCGTCTAATCGAGGGCGGGGAGCTGTTTTTT	CASRLIEGGELFF
TRBJ2-2	TRBV5-4	TRBD2	-	TGTGCCAGCAGCGGGGGACTAGCGGCGACCGGGGAGCTGTTTTTT	CASSGGLAATGELFF
TRBJ2-5	TRBV6-1	TRBD1	medium-sized	TGTGCCAGCAGTGAAGCGCTAGGGACAGGGGAGACCCAGTACTTC	CASSEALGTGETQYF
TRBJ2-7	TRBV7-2	TRBD1	-	TGTGCCAGCAGCTTAGGCCCCGCGGGACAGGGTATCTACGAGCAGTACTTC	CASSLGPAGQGIYEQYF
TRBJ2-3	TRBV10-3	TRBD2	-	TGTGCCATTAGCACGGGGGGGCCGGGAGATACGCAGTATTTT	CAISTGGPGDTQYF
TRBJ1-5	TRBV6-6	-	-	TGTGCCAGCGGGGGGGGGAGCAATCAGCCCCAGCATTTT	CASGGGSNQPQHF
TRBJ1-1	TRBV19	-	-	TGTGCCAGTAGTATGGGCAGGGGCAGAACTGAAGCTTTCTTT	CASSMGRGRTEAFF
TRBJ2-1	TRBV4-3	TRBD2	-	TGCGCCAGCAGCCAAGAGCGGGGGTACTCGAATGAGCAGTTCTTC	CASSQERGYSNEQFF
TRBJ2-1	TRBV19	-	-	TGTGCCAGTACCCCCTCCTCGGGGAGGATAGCAGGCTACAATGAGCAGTTCTTC	CASTPSSGRIAGYNEQFF
TRBJ1-1	TRBV6-4	TRBD1	-	TGTGCCAGCAGTGACGGCAGGGGGGCTGGCACTGAAGCTTTCTTT	CASSDGRGAGTEAFF
TRBJ1-5	TRBV7-2	TRBD1	-	TGTGCCAGCAGATTCGACAGGGCGGGCAATCAGCCCCAGCATTTT	CASRFDRAGNQPQHF
TRBJ1-2	TRBV30	-	-	TGTGCCTGGAGTCGAGAAACTGGCTACACCTTC	CAWSRETGYTF